A selection of T cell receptor beta chains follows, all from one sample in a study of spatial heterogeneity in lung cancer. MiXCR, run by TCRdb on the 5' RACE reads, gives a single entry per CDR3 protein. Of fewer than 4,500 distinct CDR3 sequences in the sample, around 30% were seen once. This sample comprised lung tumor tissue, obtained at surgery. All receptors derive from a female donor with early-stage non-small cell lung cancer. CDR3s include the opening cysteine and the closing phenylalanine or tryptophan. Each record gives: CDR3 protein, CDR3 DNA, D gene, V gene, clone size, J gene. D genes are given only for firm matches. The listing skips clone size in some rows; elsewhere it reads once, few, many or a size class.

CSVDADRTSDEQFF,TGCAGCGTTGATGCGGACAGGACATCGGATGAGCAGTTCTTC,TRBD1,TRBV29-1,.,TRBJ2-1
CASSLGHLYEQYF,TGTGCCAGCAGCTTAGGTCACCTATACGAGCAGTACTTC,.,TRBV7-2,.,TRBJ2-7
CASSLARIGHQYF,TGTGCCAGCAGCTTAGCGCGGATAGGGCATCAGTACTTC,.,TRBV7-9,.,TRBJ2-4
CSARDLASGRAYEQYF,TGCAGTGCTAGAGATCTGGCTAGCGGGAGAGCCTACGAGCAGTACTTC,TRBD2,TRBV20-1,medium-sized,TRBJ2-7
CSVEDTLYEQYF,TGCAGCGTTGAAGATACCTTATACGAGCAGTACTTC,.,TRBV29-1,few,TRBJ2-7
CASSLARADNQPQHF,TGTGCCAGCAGCTTAGCTCGGGCAGACAATCAGCCCCAGCATTTT,.,TRBV7-8,large,TRBJ1-5
CASSFGTGSYEQYF,TGTGCCAGCAGCTTCGGGACAGGGAGCTACGAGCAGTACTTC,TRBD1,TRBV7-8,.,TRBJ2-7
CASSDSLAGGYNEQFF,TGTGCCAGCAGTGATTCCCTAGCGGGGGGCTACAATGAGCAGTTCTTC,TRBD2,TRBV6-4,medium-sized,TRBJ2-1
CASSGRDRGFNQPQHF,TGTGCCAGTAGTGGCCGGGACAGGGGCTTCAATCAGCCCCAGCATTTT,TRBD1,TRBV19,large,TRBJ1-5
CASSGTAHTGELFF,TGTGCCAGCAGTGGGACAGCGCACACCGGGGAGCTGTTTTTT,TRBD1,TRBV27,few,TRBJ2-2
CASRDGGGSYNEQFF,TGTGCCAGCAGGGACGGGGGCGGATCCTACAATGAGCAGTTCTTC,.,TRBV2,.,TRBJ2-1
CASRLEQVSYEQYF,TGTGCCAGCAGGCTTGAACAGGTTTCCTACGAGCAGTACTTC,.,TRBV28,.,TRBJ2-7
CASSQDFRGSTYNEQFF,TGCGCCAGCAGCCAAGATTTTCGGGGGAGCACCTACAATGAGCAGTTCTTC,.,TRBV4-1,medium-sized,TRBJ2-1
CASSLGQTSGETQYF,TGTGCCAGCAGCTTAGGGCAGACTTCGGGGGAGACCCAGTACTTC,.,TRBV11-3,large,TRBJ2-5
CASSSRRRGDGDNEQFF,TGTGCCAGCAGTTCCCGGAGGCGAGGGGACGGGGACAATGAGCAGTTCTTC,.,TRBV6-6,few,TRBJ2-1
CASSGDSYTGELFF,TGTGCCAGCTCGGGGGACAGCTACACCGGGGAGCTGTTTTTT,TRBD1,TRBV18,.,TRBJ2-2
CASTPQPALSTDTQYF,TGTGCCAGCACCCCACAGCCGGCGCTCAGCACAGATACGCAGTATTTT,.,TRBV7-6,.,TRBJ2-3
CASSSRYEQYF,TGTGCCAGCAGCTCACGCTACGAGCAGTACTTC,.,TRBV7-2,large,TRBJ2-7
CASSLGLGTSGTSSYEQYF,TGCGCCAGCAGCTTGGGTTTAGGGACTAGCGGAACGAGCTCCTACGAGCAGTACTTC,TRBD2,TRBV5-1,few,TRBJ2-7
CASSVGASSFGGNEQFF,TGTGCCAGCAGTGTGGGGGCTAGCAGCTTCGGGGGCAATGAGCAGTTCTTC,.,TRBV12-3/TRBV12-4,.,TRBJ2-1
CASSVQGALDIQYF,TGCGCCAGCAGCGTACAGGGGGCTCTAGACATTCAGTACTTC,TRBD1,TRBV5-1,large,TRBJ2-4
CASSSQGNTIYF,TGTGCCAGCAGCTCACAGGGAAACACCATATATTTT,.,TRBV7-2,large,TRBJ1-3
CSARDKTKGNSNQPQHF,TGCAGTGCTAGAGATAAGACTAAGGGGAATAGCAATCAGCCCCAGCATTTT,.,TRBV20-1,few,TRBJ1-5
CASSPPAGGPPEQFF,TGTGCCAGCTCACCACCGGCGGGGGGGCCTCCGGAGCAGTTCTTC,TRBD2,TRBV18,.,TRBJ2-1
CASSHPWTGTALPEAFF,TGTGCCAGCAGCCACCCCTGGACCGGGACAGCTCTTCCTGAAGCTTTCTTT,TRBD1,TRBV4-2,large,TRBJ1-1
CASSLRSPSYNEQFF,TGTGCCAGCAGCCTCCGCAGCCCTTCCTACAATGAGCAGTTCTTC,.,TRBV6-5,.,TRBJ2-1
CASSQGGGETQYF,TGCGCCAGCAGCCAAGGGGGAGGAGAGACCCAGTACTTC,.,TRBV4-1,.,TRBJ2-5
CASSEAPVGNTEAFF,TGTGCCAGCAGTGAAGCGCCCGTTGGGAACACTGAAGCTTTCTTT,.,TRBV6-1,once,TRBJ1-1
CASSLGSGLVHEQFF,TGTGCCAGCAGCTTAGGGTCTGGACTGGTCCATGAGCAGTTCTTC,.,TRBV11-2,few,TRBJ2-1
CASRATSGTPRTDTQYF,TGTGCCAGCAGGGCTACTAGCGGGACTCCGAGGACAGATACGCAGTATTTT,TRBD2,TRBV2,.,TRBJ2-3
CASKLAGTGEFF,TGTGCCAGCAAGCTAGCCGGGACAGGGGAGTTCTTC,TRBD1,TRBV2,.,TRBJ2-1
CASSWKLAGNKEQFF,TGCGCCAGCAGCTGGAAACTAGCGGGAAACAAAGAGCAGTTCTTC,TRBD2,TRBV5-1,once,TRBJ2-1
CASSLVALASYNEQFF,TGCGCCAGCAGCTTGGTGGCACTAGCCTCCTACAATGAGCAGTTCTTC,.,TRBV5-1,.,TRBJ2-1
CASSLAARPDTQYF,TGTGCCAGCAGCTTAGCGGCCAGGCCAGATACGCAGTATTTT,.,TRBV7-2,few,TRBJ2-3
CASRPDRGRDEQYF,TGTGCCAGCAGGCCGGACAGGGGGAGGGACGAGCAGTACTTC,TRBD1,TRBV5-4,few,TRBJ2-7
CASSLVTGSEQYF,TGTGCCAGCAGCCTCGTTACAGGGAGCGAGCAGTACTTC,.,TRBV6-5,few,TRBJ2-7
CASSYSPAGSYEQYF,TGTGCCAGCAGTTACTCTCCCGCGGGGAGCTACGAGCAGTACTTC,.,TRBV6-5,.,TRBJ2-7
CSVRLLAGYNEQFF,TGCAGCGTTCGGCTGCTTGCGGGTTACAATGAGCAGTTCTTC,.,TRBV29-1,.,TRBJ2-1
CAISEGADTQYF,TGTGCCATCAGTGAGGGGGCAGATACGCAGTATTTT,.,TRBV10-3,.,TRBJ2-3
CSVAGQAANQPQHF,TGCAGCGTCGCGGGACAGGCGGCGAATCAGCCCCAGCATTTT,TRBD1,TRBV29-1,few,TRBJ1-5
CASSPKAPGQGTYNEQFF,TGTGCCAGCTCACCGAAGGCTCCGGGACAGGGGACATACAATGAGCAGTTCTTC,TRBD1,TRBV18,few,TRBJ2-1
CASSKGTSGSTDTQYF,TGTGCCAGCAGCAAGGGGACTAGCGGAAGCACAGATACGCAGTATTTT,TRBD2,TRBV4-2,.,TRBJ2-3
CASSLAPAGEQYF,TGTGCCAGCAGTTTAGCCCCGGCTGGCGAGCAGTACTTC,.,TRBV12-3/TRBV12-4,few,TRBJ2-7
CASSLYEQYF,TGTGCCAGCAGCTTATACGAGCAGTACTTC,.,TRBV2,.,TRBJ2-7
CASSLGLAGGKTQYF,TGTGCCAGCAGCTTAGGTCTAGCGGGGGGAAAGACCCAGTACTTC,TRBD2,TRBV11-2,.,TRBJ2-5
CASSFSGSSYNEQFF,TGTGCCAGCAGTTTCAGCGGGAGCTCCTACAATGAGCAGTTCTTC,TRBD2,TRBV11-2,medium-sized,TRBJ2-1
CASSITAGGSDEQYF,TGTGCCAGTAGTATAACCGCGGGAGGCTCCGACGAGCAGTACTTC,TRBD2,TRBV19,few,TRBJ2-7
CASSSGQGAVHEQYF,TGTGCCAGCAGCTCCGGACAGGGGGCGGTCCACGAGCAGTACTTC,TRBD1,TRBV6-5,.,TRBJ2-7
CASSQASNTGELFF,TGTGCCAGCTCACAGGCGTCGAACACCGGGGAGCTGTTTTTT,.,TRBV18,few,TRBJ2-2
CASSGTGPNTGELFF,TGTGCCAGCAGCGGGACAGGGCCCAACACCGGGGAGCTGTTTTTT,.,TRBV3-2,.,TRBJ2-2
CAWSAPSGGSRAYEQYF,TGTGCCTGGAGTGCTCCTAGCGGGGGGTCCAGGGCCTACGAGCAGTACTTC,TRBD2,TRBV30,.,TRBJ2-7
CASSSLLAAASYEQYF,TGTGCCAGCAGCTCCTTACTAGCAGCCGCTTCCTACGAGCAGTACTTC,.,TRBV5-5,.,TRBJ2-7